The 30 T cell receptor beta chains below come from one sample, sequenced in a study of blood T cell repertoires in COVID-19. Assay used: immunoSEQ multiplex PCR; TCRdb lists only in-frame clones, some missing. In the table there are roughly 200,000 clones, roughly 81% of which are singletons. The sample was peripheral blood. The source is a woman aged 80 or over with COVID-19, enrolled during active disease.

The chain combines TRBV28 with TRBJ2-5; D is unresolved. Germline CDR1 reads MDHEN; CDR2 reads SYDVKM. CDR3 length: 14 amino acids. Trimming took 3 bases from V and 0 from J, leaving 8 bases between them. CDR3 amino acids: CASSLPVNQETQYF. Written as DNA, the CDR3 is TGTGCCAGCAGTTTGCCAGTAAACCAAGAGACCCAGTACTTC.

A few counts support this clone. The chain recombines TRBV10-2 with TRBJ1-2; 9 bases match TRBD1. V was pared by 7 bases and J by 2 bases, with 5 bases of the junction left unmatched. Germline V CDR1 and CDR2: WSHSY, SAAADI. CDR3 length: 14 amino acids. CDR3 sequence (DNA): TGCGCCAGCACCCCGACAGGGGGAAACTATGGCTACACCTTC. Translation gives CASTPTGGNYGYTF.

J is TRBJ1-2 and V is TRBV6-6; no definite D call. Germline V gene lookup returns CDR1 MNHNY and CDR2 SVGAGI (reference sequence). V gave up 2 bases and J gave up 8 bases, with 12 bases separating them. The CDR3 has 13 amino acids. CDR3 in DNA: TGTGCCAGCAGTTACACAGACGGGGAGGGCTACACCTTC. Its protein is CASSYTDGEGYTF.

The rearrangement links TRBV7-2 to TRBJ1-2, with D maybe TRBD1 (5 bases). V was shortened by 1 base and J by 5 bases, with 14 bases between the two germline ends. The CDR3 runs to 15 residues. Germline CDR1 reads SGHTA; CDR2 reads FQGNSA. The CDR3 here is CASSLGGAGPYGYTF. The CDR3 DNA sequence: TGTGCCAGCAGCTTAGGCGGTGCAGGGCCGTATGGCTACACCTTC.

The chain links TRBV5-1 to TRBJ2-7, with D maybe TRBD2 (6 bases). The CDR3 is made up of 15 amino acids. V was trimmed by 0 bases and J by 6 bases, leaving 16 bases between them. Germline CDR1 and CDR2: SGHRS and YFSETQ. CDR3 protein: CASSLVAGGGVEQYF. CDR3 nucleotides: TGCGCCAGCAGCTTGGTGGCCGGGGGAGGTGTCGAGCAGTACTTC.

This clone came up many times. The DNA of the CDR3 is TGTGCCAGCAGCCGGACAGGGGGAAATGAGCAGTTCTTC. It specifies CASSRTGGNEQFF. The chain combines TRBV7-9 with TRBJ2-1, with TRBD1 identical over 10 bases. Germline V gives CDR1 SEHNR, CDR2 FQNEAQ (reference sequence). CDR3 length equals 13 residues. Unmatched junction bases numbered 2, after V lost 5 bases and J lost 7 bases.

The CDR3 region is CASKRTGLDEQYF. Here the CDR3 DNA reads TGTGCCAGCAAACGGACAGGGTTGGACGAGCAGTACTTC. The V call is TRBV6-6, the J call TRBJ2-7; 8 bases are a match to TRBD1. J lost 5 bases, V lost 7 bases, and 7 bases had no gene match. Germline V lookup: CDR1 MNHNY, CDR2 SVGAGI (reference sequence). This CDR3 spans 13 amino acids.

This clone was counted ten times or more. The junction shows a germline mismatch at one end, possibly a read error. J is TRBJ1-2 and V is TRBV12-3 or TRBV12-4; 8 bases are shared with TRBD1. The CDR3 is made up of 13 amino acids. The CDR3 region is CASSDTGGSFGFF. The CDR3 coding sequence is TGTGCCAGCAGTGATACAGGGGGGTCCTTCGGTTTCTTC.

In its sample, this clone was seen once. V usage is TRBV2 and J usage is TRBJ1-2; D is ambiguous. V was pared by 0 bases and J by 7 bases, with 9 bases between. There are 13 residues in the CDR3. Germline assignment: CDR1 SNHLY and CDR2 FYNNEI. CDR3 loop: CASSEALRGGYTF. CDR3 DNA sequence: TGTGCCAGCAGTGAAGCGCTTCGGGGTGGCTACACCTTC. The full variable domain, rest sourced from reference TRBV2 and TRBJ1-2, is EPEVTQTPSHQVTQMGQEVILRCVPISNHLYFYWYRQILGQKVEFLVSFYNNEISEKSEIFDDQFSVERPDGSNFTLKIRSTKLEDSAMYFCASSEALRGGYTFGSGTRLTVV.

This clone has a count of ten or more. The V gene is TRBV15, the J gene TRBJ1-5; D remains ambiguous. This CDR3 has 15 residues. Trimming took 1 base from V and 3 from J, leaving 10 bases between them. Germline V gene sequence: CDR1 LNHNV, CDR2 YYDKDF (reference sequence). DNA of the CDR3: TGTGCCACCAGCAGAGGGTGGGCTCCCAATCAGCCCCAGCATTTT. Its protein product is CATSRGWAPNQPQHF.

The J gene is TRBJ2-3, the V gene TRBV18; TRBD2 aligns across 14 bases. Germline V lookup: CDR1 KGHSH, CDR2 LQKENI. Trimming at V came to 2 bases and at J to 5 bases, leaving 6 bases not matched to a gene. This CDR3 comprises 17 residues. The DNA of the CDR3 is TGTGCCAGCTCACCAACCCCCGGACTAGCGGGAGGAGATACGCAGTATTTT. Translation gives CASSPTPGLAGGDTQYF.

V gene TRBV6-5 combines with J gene TRBJ1-5; D is uncertain. V shed 6 bases and J shed 1 base, with 10 bases lying between them. CDR3 length: 14 residues. In germline, CDR1 is MNHEY, CDR2 SVGAGI. CDR3 loop: CASSKRGSNQPQHF. CDR3 in DNA: TGTGCCAGCAGCAAGCGAGGAAGCAATCAGCCCCAGCATTTT.

As regards this clone: The sample holds other DNA sequences that translate to the same CDR3. The chain recombines TRBV7-8 with TRBJ2-7; possibly TRBD2 for D (6 bases). V was clipped by 6 bases and J by 0 bases, with 21 bases between them. The CDR3 contains 17 residues. Germline V gives CDR1 SGHVS, CDR2 FQNEAQ. The CDR3: CASRFGGLASSSYEQYF. DNA of the CDR3: TGTGCCAGCAGATTTGGCGGGCTAGCGAGCAGCTCCTACGAGCAGTACTTC.

There are a few counts of this clone. This rearrangement joins TRBV12-5 to TRBJ1-1, with D unclear. This CDR3 spans 14 amino acids. Trimming removed 0 bases at V and 0 bases at J, with 5 bases between. CDR1 is LGHNT, CDR2 FRNRAP, per germline. The CDR3: CASGLVQMNTEAFF. For the CDR3, the DNA is TGTGCTAGTGGTTTGGTACAGATGAACACTGAAGCTTTCTTT.

The chain has TRBV2 and TRBJ1-4; D is perhaps TRBD1 (6 bases). Germline values: CDR1 SNHLY, CDR2 FYNNEI. The V end was cut by 6 bases, the J end by 5 bases, with 16 bases between. The CDR3 length is 15 residues. The CDR3 here is CASSPLQGSNEKLFF. In DNA form, the CDR3 reads TGTGCCAGCAGCCCTCTACAGGGATCGAATGAAAAACTGTTTTTT.

This clone was seen a handful of times. V usage is TRBV2 and J usage is TRBJ2-5; perhaps TRBD2 as D (7 bases). The V gene lost 4 bases and the J gene lost 6 bases, with 18 bases spanning the gap. CDR3 length: 15 residues. Germline values: CDR1 SNHLY, CDR2 FYNNEI. The CDR3 region has the DNA TGTGCCAGCAGTGGGGGGGGCGAGGGTAGAAAGACCCAGTACTTC. It translates to CASSGGGEGRKTQYF.

The genes are TRBV21-1 and TRBJ1-2. TRBV21-1 represents a pseudogene. The CDR3 sequence is 16 residues long. CDR3 region: CASSKVWVGGSFGYTF. DNA for the CDR3: TGTGCCAGCAGCAAAGTTTGGGTCGGAGGGTCGTTTGGCTACACCTTC.

The J gene is TRBJ1-2, the V gene TRBV4-3, with 7 bases that match TRBD1. V dropped 1 base and J dropped 4; count of bases not matched to a gene: 15. The CDR3 runs to 18 residues. Germline loops: CDR1 LGHNA, CDR2 YSLEER. CDR3 loop: CASSQGINSGGRPYGYTF. In DNA form, the CDR3 reads TGCGCCAGCAGCCAAGGCATCAACTCAGGGGGACGGCCCTATGGCTACACCTTC.

This chain links TRBV10-3 with TRBJ2-5; 9 bases line up with TRBD1. CDR3 size: 15 residues. Per germline, CDR1 ENHRY and CDR2 SYGVKD. With V trimmed by 2 bases and J by 4 bases, 5 bases remained unmatched. The CDR3 spells CAISEPGQGAETQYF. CDR3 DNA: TGTGCCATCAGTGAGCCGGGACAGGGTGCAGAGACCCAGTACTTC.

The chain employs TRBV7-9 and TRBJ2-7; 10 bases are a match to TRBD2. Looked up from germline, CDR1 is SEHNR and CDR2 is FQNEAQ (reference sequence). The CDR3 is 14 amino acids. V was clipped by 5 bases and J by 3 bases; unmatched bases: 4. The DNA of the CDR3 is TGTGCCAGCAGCGCCAGCGGGGGGGACTACGAGCAGTACTTC. Translation: CASSASGGDYEQYF.

In this sample, this clone turned up once. The V and J genes are TRBV7-9 and TRBJ2-1, with 11 nucleotides matching TRBD2. The V gene end was trimmed by 4 bases and the J gene end by 0 bases; junction bases not matched to a gene: 5. The CDR3 is 17 amino acids. Germline V gene data show CDR1 as SEHNR and CDR2 as FQNEAQ (reference sequence). Written as DNA, the CDR3 is TGTGCCAGCAGCTCGTCTAGCGGGAGGAGCTCCTACAATGAGCAGTTCTTC. It is translated as CASSSSSGRSSYNEQFF.

The chain recombines TRBV20-1 with TRBJ2-1; D may be TRBD1 (6 bases). CDR1 is DFQATT, CDR2 SNEGSKA, per germline (reference sequence). Trimming removed 3 bases at V and 15 bases at J, with 18 bases between. The CDR3 contains 12 residues. The CDR3 spells CSASGGPEKGFF. CDR3 bases: TGCAGTGCTAGTGGGGGCCCAGAGAAGGGGTTCTTC.

The J gene is TRBJ2-1, the V gene TRBV27; D possibly corresponds to TRBD2 (6 bases). This CDR3 comprises 17 residues. CDR1 MNHEY and CDR2 SMNVEV come from the germline V gene (reference sequence). V was shortened by 5 bases and J by 4 bases, with 21 bases between the two germline ends. The CDR3: CASSPPLGTPNYNEQFF. The CDR3 nucleotides read TGTGCCAGCAGTCCGCCCCTCGGGACTCCTAATTACAATGAGCAGTTCTTC.

This chain connects TRBV6-5 to TRBJ2-7; D possibly corresponds to TRBD1 (5 bases). The CDR3 spans 15 residues. Germline-derived CDR1 and CDR2 are MNHEY and SVGAGI. Trimming left V 6 bases short and J 4 bases short, with 19 bases between. CDR3 in DNA: TGTGCCAGCAGCCCGAAGTTGGGGCTAAGGTACGAGCAGTACTTC. Translating gives CASSPKLGLRYEQYF.

In DNA, the CDR3 is TGTGCCAGCAGTTTTGATAGCGGGGGAAGCACAGATACGCAGTATTTT. Translating it yields CASSFDSGGSTDTQYF. The chain is built from TRBV28 and TRBJ2-3; 9 bases map to TRBD2. Germline V lookup: CDR1 MDHEN, CDR2 SYDVKM. V trimming: 3 bases; J trimming: 0 bases; junction bases outside the gene matches: 4. CDR3 length: 16 amino acids.

This clone was picked up one time. This rearrangement joins TRBV6-5 to TRBJ1-3; D may be TRBD1 (6 bases). Germline lookup yields CDR1 MNHEY and CDR2 SVGAGI. This CDR3 has 15 residues. Trimming removed 4 bases from V and 4 bases from J, with 14 bases in between. The CDR3 DNA follows: TGTGCCAGCAGTTCCTCGAGGGGGAAGGGAAACACCATATATTTT. This encodes CASSSSRGKGNTIYF.

The V gene is TRBV13, the J gene TRBJ2-5, with D tentatively TRBD1 (8 bases). Trimming shortened V by 0 bases and J by 5 bases, and 13 bases separated the two germline ends. The germline V gene has CDR1 PRHDT and CDR2 FYEKMQ (reference sequence). The CDR3 is 15 residues long. CDR3 DNA sequence: TGTGCCAGCAGCTTAGGCCTACAGGGGGGGGAGACCCAGTACTTC. It encodes CASSLGLQGGETQYF.

This clone was picked up a small number of times. V gene TRBV10-3 combines with J gene TRBJ2-1; 7 positions match TRBD2. Germline lookup yields CDR1 ENHRY and CDR2 SYGVKD. Losses at the gene ends were 5 bases for V and 4 bases for J; bases not matched to a gene: 2. CDR3 length: 13 residues. CDR3 in amino acids: CAISSSGYNEQFF. CDR3 DNA sequence: TGTGCCATCAGTTCTAGCGGTTACAATGAGCAGTTCTTC.

The CDR3 here is CSVEETGGGEQFF. The DNA of the CDR3 is TGCAGCGTTGAAGAGACAGGGGGCGGTGAGCAGTTCTTC. This rearrangement joins TRBV29-1 to TRBJ2-1; 10 bases are a match to TRBD1. Germline-derived CDR1 and CDR2 are SQVTM and ANQGSEA. This CDR3 region has 13 residues. Trimming at V came to 0 bases and at J to 9 bases, leaving 2 bases not matched to a gene.

This clone was seen a single time. The chain has TRBV5-1 and TRBJ2-6; 7 bases align to TRBD1. This CDR3 comprises 17 residues. Germline assignment: CDR1 SGHRS and CDR2 YFSETQ. With 3 bases clipped from V and 2 bases from J, the junction kept 8 bases outside the gene matches. CDR3 nucleotides: TGCGCCAGCAGCTCTAGGACAGGTTCAGCTGGGGCCAACGTCCTGACTTTC. Translated: CASSSRTGSAGANVLTF.